This TCR beta chain originates from a study of blood T cells in healthy people across ages. The authors ran a second PCR of 7 to 11 cycles using a sample-barcoded 5' primer and a J-beta primer mix. TCRdb called the 5' RACE reads again in MiXCR, with one record for every CDR3 protein. Among around 800,000 distinct CDR3 sequences listed, around 68% were seen once. Trimming at V came to 5 bases and at J to 4 bases, leaving 14 bases not matched to a gene. The length of the CDR3 is 17 residues. The germline V gene has CDR1 SEHNR and CDR2 FQNEAQ (reference sequence). The source material was blood. The rearrangement uses TRBV7-9 and TRBJ1-1; 9 nucleotides line up with TRBD1. This receptor was obtained from a young man in good health. This CDR3 is CASSLWTGTGRGTEAFF. The CDR3 bases are TGTGCCAGCAGCCTTTGGACAGGGACAGGGAGGGGCACTGAAGCTTTCTTT.